The text below deals with one TCR beta chain. Sequence at one end of the junction differs from germline and may be a read error. The data stem from a study of control samples from healthy donors and cancer patients. Clones were read by immunoSEQ multiplex PCR, and TCRdb kept only the in-frame ones, dropping some. The sample has some 120,000 clones, 85% to 95% seen once. This CDR3 comprises 16 residues. The V gene's germline CDR1 is SEHNR and CDR2 FQNEAQ (reference sequence). The clonotype was recovered from a man at least 80 years old with head and neck cancer. The V call is TRBV7-9, the J call TRBJ2-7; TRBD1 aligns across 7 bases. Sequenced: PBMCs. CDR3 DNA sequence: TGTGCCAGCAGCTTAGGGTTTGGGACAGTCTCCGACGAGCAGTACTTC. Its translation: CASSLGFGTVSDEQYF.